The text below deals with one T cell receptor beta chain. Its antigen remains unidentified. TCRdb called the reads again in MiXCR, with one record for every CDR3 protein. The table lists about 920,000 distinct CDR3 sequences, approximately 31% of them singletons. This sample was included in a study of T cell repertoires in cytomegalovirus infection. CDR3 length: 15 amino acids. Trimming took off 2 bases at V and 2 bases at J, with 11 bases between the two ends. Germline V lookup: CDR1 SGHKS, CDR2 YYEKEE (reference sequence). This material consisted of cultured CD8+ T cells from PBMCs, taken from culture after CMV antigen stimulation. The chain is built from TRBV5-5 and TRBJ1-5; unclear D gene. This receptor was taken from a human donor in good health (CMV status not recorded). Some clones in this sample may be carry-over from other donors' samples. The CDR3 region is CASSLIILGNQPQHF. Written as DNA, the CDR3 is TGTGCCAGCAGCTTAATCATCCTAGGCAATCAGCCCCAGCATTTT.